The 27 T cell receptor beta chains presented below share a single source sample, sequenced in a study of Ad26.COV2.S vaccination and SARS-CoV-2 variants. Only in-frame clones appear in the TCRdb table, and some are missing; sequencing was by immunoSEQ multiplex PCR. The sample holds under 600,000 clones, roughly 87% seen once. This sample's treatment: around 19 received Ad26.COV2.S at low or high dose, single or two shots; about 5 received placebo; per-sample allocation not given. Each sample was drawn 63 days after the first injection (of vaccine or placebo). Here the sequenced sample was peripheral blood, taken in a trial of Ad26.COV2.S vaccine versus placebo. Source of these receptors: a person between 18 and 65 years old who received the Ad26.COV2.S COVID-19 vaccine or a placebo.

This clone appeared a single time. The genes are TRBV7-3 and TRBJ1-1, with 11 positions matching TRBD1. The CDR3 has 15 amino acids. With 3 bases clipped from V and 4 bases from J, the junction kept 4 bases outside the gene matches. Germline lookup yields CDR1 SGHTA and CDR2 FQGTGA. As DNA, the CDR3 is TGTGCCAGCAGCTTTTCCGGGACAGGGGGCACTGAAGCTTTCTTT. It yields the protein CASSFSGTGGTEAFF. The whole variable domain, filled in from reference TRBV7-3 and TRBJ1-1, reads GAGVSQTPSNKVTEKGKYVELRCDPISGHTALYWYRQSLGQGPEFLIYFQGTGAADDSGLPNDRFFAVRPEGSVSTLKIQRTERGDSAVYLCASSFSGTGGTEAFFGQGTRLTVV.

This rearrangement joins TRBV6-5 to TRBJ2-1; the match to TRBD2 covers 10 bases. V trimming: 0 bases; J trimming: 7 bases; junction bases outside the gene matches: 6. The germline CDR1 and CDR2 sequences are MNHEY and SVGAGI. This CDR3 is 16 amino acids long. The chain's CDR3 is CASSYSIGSGGNEQFF. For the CDR3, the DNA is TGTGCCAGCAGTTACTCGATCGGTAGCGGGGGGAATGAGCAGTTCTTC.

The V call is TRBV11-2, the J call TRBJ2-7; D gene unclear. In germline, CDR1 is SGHAT, CDR2 FQNNGV. V lost 3 bases, J lost 0 bases, and 12 bases lay in between. The CDR3 contains 15 residues. CDR3 sequence reads: CASSFESLSSYEQYF. The CDR3 DNA sequence: TGTGCCAGCAGCTTTGAGAGTTTAAGCTCCTACGAGCAGTACTTC. The full variable domain, in which reference TRBV11-2 and TRBJ2-7 provide the parts outside the CDR3, is EAGVAQSPRYKIIEKRQSVAFWCNPISGHATLYWYQQILGQGPKLLIQFQNNGVVDDSQLPKDRFSAERLKGVDSTLKIQPAKLEDSAVYLCASSFESLSSYEQYFGPGTRLTVT.

This clone came up once. The CDR3 sequence is CASSSLPGTQQETQYF. The CDR3 nucleotides are TGTGCCAGCAGTTCCCTCCCCGGGACCCAACAAGAGACCCAGTACTTC. The chain recombines TRBV28 with TRBJ2-5; D is tentatively TRBD1 or TRBD2 (5 bases each). Trimming took off 4 bases at V and 2 bases at J, with 17 bases between the two ends. The V gene's germline CDR1 is MDHEN and CDR2 SYDVKM. The CDR3 spans 16 residues.

The chain links TRBV7-9 to TRBJ2-7; TRBD1 aligns across 9 bases. Germline assignment: CDR1 SEHNR and CDR2 FQNEAQ (reference sequence). Trimming at V came to 5 bases and at J to 3 bases, leaving 11 bases not matched to a gene. There are 16 residues in the CDR3. This CDR3 reads CASSPPSGTGLYEQYF. CDR3 coding DNA: TGTGCCAGCAGCCCACCATCCGGGACAGGGCTCTACGAGCAGTACTTC.

The chain links TRBV6-5 to TRBJ1-2; D gene unclear. In germline, CDR1 is MNHEY, CDR2 SVGAGI. Trimming pared 8 bases from V and 8 bases from J, leaving 18 bases between. This CDR3 has 13 residues. CDR3 in DNA: TGTGCCAGCGGCCAAGACTACAGCGACGGCTACACCTTC. This encodes CASGQDYSDGYTF.

The rearrangement joins TRBV27 to TRBJ2-7, with a tentative D call TRBD1 (8 bases). The ends were cut back, 6 bases at V and 3 bases at J, with 15 bases in the middle. The CDR3 sequence is 14 residues long. Per germline, CDR1 MNHEY and CDR2 SMNVEV (reference sequence). The CDR3 DNA reads TGTGCCAGCAGACAGGGGGGGCCCGACTACGAGCAGTACTTC. Its protein is CASRQGGPDYEQYF.

The chain joins TRBV29-1 to TRBJ1-1; D may be TRBD1 (6 bases). The V end lost 4 bases, the J end lost 7 bases, and 13 bases lay between the germline ends. Germline assignment: CDR1 SQVTM and CDR2 ANQGSEA. The CDR3 contains 12 residues. The CDR3 reads CSVAGGRIEAFF. CDR3 nucleotide sequence: TGCAGCGTTGCGGGGGGCAGGATTGAAGCTTTCTTT. Combining the CDR3 with reference TRBV29-1 and TRBJ1-1 gives the whole variable domain SAVISQKPSRDICQRGTSLTIQCQVDSQVTMMFWYRQQPGQSLTLIATANQGSEATYESGFVIDKFPISRPNLTFSTLTVSNMSPEDSSIYLCSVAGGRIEAFFGQGTRLTVV.

The chain combines TRBV30 with TRBJ2-1; D assignment may be TRBD1 or TRBD2 (5 bases each). From germline, CDR1 is GTSNPN and CDR2 SVGIG (reference sequence). V was trimmed by 4 bases and J by 12 bases, leaving 13 bases between them. This CDR3 is built from 11 residues. This chain's CDR3 is CAWTGASRQFF. Here the CDR3 DNA reads TGTGCCTGGACTGGGGCTAGCAGGCAGTTCTTC.

V gene TRBV5-1 combines with J gene TRBJ2-3; 10 nucleotides align to TRBD1. The CDR3 consists of 20 residues. Germline V lookup: CDR1 SGHRS, CDR2 YFSETQ. V was clipped by 5 bases and J by 0 bases; unmatched bases: 18. The chain's CDR3 is CASRPAPRDRGRPSTDTQYF. CDR3 DNA sequence: TGCGCCAGCAGGCCAGCTCCCCGGGACAGGGGTAGGCCTAGCACAGATACGCAGTATTTT.

The chain employs TRBV29-1 and TRBJ1-3; D is perhaps TRBD1 (5 bases). This CDR3 is built from 13 residues. Germline V gives CDR1 SQVTM, CDR2 ANQGSEA. V was cut by 6 bases and J by 1 base, with 10 bases left in between. The CDR3 DNA reads as TGCAGCGTCGTAGGGGTGTCTGGAAACACCATATATTTT. Its protein is CSVVGVSGNTIYF.

The V gene is TRBV3-1 (or the pseudogene TRBV3-2), the J gene TRBJ2-6, with TRBD1 identical over 11 bases. The germline V gene encodes CDR1 LGHDT and CDR2 YNNKEL (reference sequence). The V segment lost 3 bases and the J segment 4 bases; nucleotides outside the gene matches: 2. The CDR3 totals 16 residues. The CDR3 protein is CASSHGQGAGANVLTF. The CDR3 DNA follows: TGTGCCAGCAGCCACGGACAGGGGGCCGGGGCCAACGTCCTGACTTTC.

DNA of the CDR3: TGTGCCAGCAGCTGGCCGGGACAGGGGGGCAATGAGCAGTTCTTC. Its translation is CASSWPGQGGNEQFF. The chain is built from TRBV7-2 and TRBJ2-1, with 11 bases matching TRBD1. Germline trimming cut 4 bases from V and 6 bases from J; bases unmatched to any gene: 5. The CDR3 contains 15 residues. Germline CDR1 reads SGHTA; CDR2 reads FQGNSA.

CDR3 in DNA: TGTGCCAGTACCGCTGGCTATGGCTACACCTTC. This translates into CASTAGYGYTF. The rearrangement uses TRBV19 and TRBJ1-2, with D unresolved. From germline, CDR1 is LNHDA and CDR2 SQIVND (reference sequence). The CDR3 runs 11 residues. Trimming shortened V by 7 bases and J by 4 bases, and 7 bases separated the two germline ends.

This chain links TRBV18 with TRBJ2-5; 10 bases are a match to TRBD2. Germline V gives CDR1 KGHSH, CDR2 LQKENI. V trimming: 3 bases; J trimming: 1 base; junction bases outside the gene matches: 2. The CDR3 sequence is 15 residues long. CDR3: CASSPRTSGQETQYF. CDR3 bases: TGTGCCAGCTCACCCAGGACTAGCGGCCAAGAGACCCAGTACTTC.

This clone was seen only a few times. The gene calls are TRBV18 and TRBJ1-1; no clear D. The V end lost 5 bases, the J end lost 3 bases, and 10 bases lay between the germline ends. Germline V gene sequence: CDR1 KGHSH, CDR2 LQKENI. The CDR3 spans 13 residues. The CDR3 DNA reads as TGTGCCAGCTCAGTCTCGGGCGACACTGAAGCTTTCTTT. Protein product: CASSVSGDTEAFF.

The gene calls are TRBV9 and TRBJ2-1; 7 bases agree with TRBD2. CDR1 and CDR2 from the germline V gene are SGDLS and YYNGEE. This CDR3 contains 15 residues. Unmatched junction bases numbered 5, after V lost 3 bases and J lost 2 bases. CDR3 sequence (DNA): TGTGCCAGCAGCGCGACGGGAGGTCCCTACAATGAGCAGTTCTTC. The encoded protein is CASSATGGPYNEQFF.

The chain links TRBV9 to TRBJ2-6, with TRBD1 identical over 9 bases. Germline CDR1 is SGDLS and CDR2 is YYNGEE. V trimming: 7 bases; J trimming: 0 bases; junction bases outside the gene matches: 11. This CDR3 contains 18 residues. The CDR3 DNA sequence: TGTGCCAGCGACCACCCCGGGACAGGGATCTCTGGGGCCAACGTCCTGACTTTC. It encodes CASDHPGTGISGANVLTF.

The chain uses TRBV7-3 and TRBJ2-3; 8 bases match TRBD2. Germline V CDR1 and CDR2: SGHTA, FQGTGA. The ends lost 5 bases at V and 0 bases at J; junction bases unmatched: 4. This CDR3 has 15 amino acids. CDR3 nucleotide sequence: TGTGCCAGCAGCCCCCAGCGGGGGAGCACAGATACGCAGTATTTT. Translating gives CASSPQRGSTDTQYF. Using reference TRBV7-3 and TRBJ2-3 for the parts outside the CDR3, the full variable domain is GAGVSQTPSNKVTEKGKYVELRCDPISGHTALYWYRQSLGQGPEFLIYFQGTGAADDSGLPNDRFFAVRPEGSVSTLKIQRTERGDSAVYLCASSPQRGSTDTQYFGPGTRLTVL.

The rearrangement uses TRBV28 and TRBJ2-2; possibly TRBD2 for D (6 bases). V lost 3 bases and J 5 bases, leaving 13 bases between the germline ends. The germline V gene has CDR1 MDHEN and CDR2 SYDVKM. This CDR3 region has 15 residues. The CDR3 sequence is CASSFSGSWTGELFF. In DNA, the CDR3 is TGTGCCAGCAGTTTTTCCGGGAGTTGGACCGGGGAGCTGTTTTTT.

V and J are TRBV27 and TRBJ2-1, with D perhaps TRBD1 or TRBD2 (5 bases each). Germline CDR1 is MNHEY and CDR2 is SMNVEV (reference sequence). The ends were cut back, 0 bases at V and 6 bases at J, with 15 bases in the middle. The CDR3 spans 16 residues. The CDR3 nucleotides read TGTGCCAGCAGTTTATCGGCACCAGGGACCAGCAATGAGCAGTTCTTC. Translating it yields CASSLSAPGTSNEQFF.

The chain couples TRBV18 to TRBJ1-1; perhaps TRBD1 as D (5 bases). V lost 0 bases to trimming and J lost 1 base, with 12 bases between them. This CDR3 is built from 16 residues. The germline gives CDR1 KGHSH, CDR2 LQKENI. The CDR3 coding sequence is TGTGCCAGCTCACCACCTATCGGGAGGGGGAACACTGAAGCTTTCTTT. As protein: CASSPPIGRGNTEAFF.

J is TRBJ2-7 and V is TRBV6-6; D gene uncertain. Trimming cost V 10 bases and J 6 bases, with 19 bases left between them. The CDR3 consists of 13 residues. Looked up from germline, CDR1 is MNHNY and CDR2 is SVGAGI (reference sequence). DNA of the CDR3: TGTGCCACGAACACGGAGCCGTCTTCCGAGCAGTACTTC. Encoded protein: CATNTEPSSEQYF.

V is TRBV2 and J is TRBJ2-7; D might be TRBD1 (5 bases). Germline values: CDR1 SNHLY, CDR2 FYNNEI. CDR3 size: 19 residues. The V and J ends lost 7 bases and 0 bases respectively, with 28 bases between them. The CDR3 DNA is TGTGCCAGCAACGAGTATTGGACAAGAGACCTGATTAGCTCCTACGAGCAGTACTTC. As protein: CASNEYWTRDLISSYEQYF.

CDR3 bases: TGTGCCAGCAGCCAAGGTGCTCGGCATTCTGGCTACACCTTC. This codes for CASSQGARHSGYTF. This chain uses TRBV14 with TRBJ1-2, with unresolved D. Germline-derived CDR1 and CDR2 are SGHDN and FVKESK. Deletions cut 1 base from V and 7 bases from J, with 13 bases between. The CDR3 is made up of 14 amino acids.

The chain uses TRBV9 and TRBJ2-1; TRBD2 matches 9 bases. V shed 3 bases, J shed 4 bases, and the junction held 5 bases outside the gene matches. The CDR3 is 15 amino acids. CDR1 and CDR2 from the germline V gene are SGDLS and YYNGEE. CDR3 nucleotide sequence: TGTGCCAGCAGCGGTAGCGGGAGTGGTTACAATGAGCAGTTCTTC. Encoded protein: CASSGSGSGYNEQFF. The whole variable domain, remainder taken from reference TRBV9 and TRBJ2-1, is DSGVTQTPKHLITATGQRVTLRCSPRSGDLSVYWYQQSLDQGLQFLIQYYNGEERAKGNILERFSAQQFPDLHSELNLSSLELGDSALYFCASSGSGSGYNEQFFGPGTRLTVL.

V gene TRBV3-1 (or the pseudogene TRBV3-2) combines with J gene TRBJ2-1, with 7 bases matching TRBD2. This CDR3 is 14 amino acids long. Germline V lookup: CDR1 LGHDT, CDR2 YNNKEL (reference sequence). J lost 8 bases, V lost 2 bases, and 6 bases had no gene match. DNA of the CDR3: TGTGCCAGCAGCCAATTTTGGCGGGAGTATGAGCAGTTCTTC. Residues: CASSQFWREYEQFF.